The next 4 T cell receptor beta chains were all read from a single sample in a study of blood T cell repertoires in COVID-19. Measured with immunoSEQ multiplex PCR; TCRdb has only the in-frame clones, and not every one. This table holds 25,000 to 35,000 clones, about 90% found once. Sequencing used peripheral blood. Receptor source: a human donor in a cohort sampled during active COVID-19.

This chain uses TRBV5-6 with TRBJ1-6; 7 bases agree with TRBD1. The V segment lost 2 bases and the J segment 7 bases; nucleotides outside the gene matches: 6. The CDR3 runs 15 residues. Germline values: CDR1 SGHDT, CDR2 YYEEEE. CDR3 bases: TGTGCCAGCAGCTTTTTTGGGGACAGCAATTCACCCCTCCACTTT. Amino acid sequence: CASSFFGDSNSPLHF.

This rearrangement joins TRBV19 to TRBJ1-1, with 10 bases lining up with TRBD1. CDR1 and CDR2 (germline): LNHDA, SQIVND (reference sequence). The CDR3 is 13 residues long. CDR3 nucleotides: TGTGGAACCGGGACAGGGGACGACACTGAAGCTTTCTTT. Translated: CGTGTGDDTEAFF.

The chain couples TRBV20-1 to TRBJ2-7, with D hard to call. Germline CDR1 reads DFQATT; CDR2 reads SNEGSKA (reference sequence). V was cut by 3 bases and J by 2 bases, with 5 bases left in between. The CDR3 loop spans 11 amino acids. The CDR3 loop is CSARETYEQYF. DNA of the CDR3: TGCAGTGCTAGGGAGACCTACGAGCAGTACTTC.

V gene TRBV11-2 combines with J gene TRBJ2-7, with 8 nucleotides matching TRBD1. The CDR3 totals 15 residues. The V gene end was trimmed by 2 bases and the J gene end by 3 bases; junction bases not matched to a gene: 6. Germline assignment: CDR1 SGHAT and CDR2 FQNNGV. The CDR3 bases are TGTGCCAGCAGCTTACAGGGGGCTAATATCTACGAGCAGTACTTC. Its protein product is CASSLQGANIYEQYF.